The clone carrying this T cell receptor beta chain was detected a few times. Its antigen remains unidentified. This record comes from a study of regulatory T cells in long-lasting Graves disease. In building TCR beta libraries, iRepertoire HTBI primers were used together with Arm-PCR of CDR3 regions. TCRdb recomputed calls from the multiplex PCR reads with MiXCR, one row per CDR3 protein. The sample lists 550,000 to 600,000 distinct CDR3 sequences, roughly 16% occurring once. Time point specified: newly diagnosed GD, antithyroid drugs for less than 3 months. RNA extracted from PBMCs served as the sequencing template. Overall study results and limits: Clonotypes that were public and shared totalled some 2,900 in persistent patients versus roughly 1,000 in new patients.

This sample also appeared in a second study, on T cells in Graves' hyperthyroidism and ophthalmopathy. That source adds: Using the HTBI primer set, a first-round RT-PCR was run on the TCR CDR3.

The sample here was peripheral blood mononuclear cells (PBMCs), taken at new diagnosis, from a patient treated with antithyroid drugs. The origin of this receptor is a man between 18 and 29 years old with Graves disease.

The DNA for the CDR3 is TGTGCCATCAGTCTAGCGGGAAGCACCGGGGAGCTGTTTTTT. Translated, it gives CAISLAGSTGELFF. The gene calls are TRBV10-3 and TRBJ2-2; 9 nucleotides agree with TRBD2. V shed 5 bases and J 4 bases; nucleotides not matched to a gene: 2. CDR1 ENHRY and CDR2 SYGVKD come from the germline V gene. This CDR3 has 14 amino acids.